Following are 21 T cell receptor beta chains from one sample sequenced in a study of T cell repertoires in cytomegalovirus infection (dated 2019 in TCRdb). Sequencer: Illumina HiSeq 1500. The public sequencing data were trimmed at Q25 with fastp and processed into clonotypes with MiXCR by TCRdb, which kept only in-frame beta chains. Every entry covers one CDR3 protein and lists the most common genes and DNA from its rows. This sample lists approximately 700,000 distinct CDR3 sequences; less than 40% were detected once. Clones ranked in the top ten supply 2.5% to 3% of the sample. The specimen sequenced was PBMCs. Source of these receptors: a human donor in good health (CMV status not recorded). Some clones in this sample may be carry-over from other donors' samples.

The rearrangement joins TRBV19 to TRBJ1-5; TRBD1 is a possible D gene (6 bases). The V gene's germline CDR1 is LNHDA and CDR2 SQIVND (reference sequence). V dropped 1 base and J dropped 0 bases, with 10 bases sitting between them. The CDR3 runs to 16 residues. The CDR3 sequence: CASSIVQGSSNQPQHF. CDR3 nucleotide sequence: TGTGCCAGTAGTATAGTTCAGGGGAGTAGCAATCAGCCCCAGCATTTT.

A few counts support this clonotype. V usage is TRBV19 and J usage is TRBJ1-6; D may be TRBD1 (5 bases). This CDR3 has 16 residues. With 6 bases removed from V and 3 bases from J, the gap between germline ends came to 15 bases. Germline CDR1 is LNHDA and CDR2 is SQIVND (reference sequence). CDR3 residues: CASSGSDGHYNSPLHF. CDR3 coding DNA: TGTGCCAGTAGCGGATCGGACGGACACTATAATTCACCCCTCCACTTT.

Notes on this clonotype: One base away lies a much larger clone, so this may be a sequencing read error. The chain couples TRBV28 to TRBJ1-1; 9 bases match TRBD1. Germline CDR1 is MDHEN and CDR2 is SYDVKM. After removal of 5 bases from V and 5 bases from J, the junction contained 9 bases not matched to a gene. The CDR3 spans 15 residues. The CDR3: CASSTRTGVRTEAFF. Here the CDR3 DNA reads TGTGCCAGCAGTACAAGGACAGGGGTGCGGACTGAAGCTTTCTTT.

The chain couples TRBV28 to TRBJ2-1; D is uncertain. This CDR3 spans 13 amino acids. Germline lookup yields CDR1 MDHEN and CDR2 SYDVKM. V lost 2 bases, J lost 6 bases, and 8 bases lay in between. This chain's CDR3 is CASSLRVPNEQFF. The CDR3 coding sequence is TGTGCCAGCAGTTTAAGGGTTCCCAATGAGCAGTTCTTC.

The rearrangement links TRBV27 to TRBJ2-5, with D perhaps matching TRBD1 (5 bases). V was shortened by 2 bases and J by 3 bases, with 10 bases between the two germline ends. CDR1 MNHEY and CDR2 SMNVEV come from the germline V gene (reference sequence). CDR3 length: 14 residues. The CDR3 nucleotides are TGTGCCAGCAGTTTAAAAACAGGCAAAGAGACCCAGTACTTC. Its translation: CASSLKTGKETQYF.

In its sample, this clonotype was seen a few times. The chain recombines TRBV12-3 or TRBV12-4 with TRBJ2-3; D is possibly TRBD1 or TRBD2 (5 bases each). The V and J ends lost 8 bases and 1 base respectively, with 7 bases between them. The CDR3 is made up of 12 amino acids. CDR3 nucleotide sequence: TGTGCCAGCGGGGGACGCACAGATACGCAGTATTTT. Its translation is CASGGRTDTQYF.

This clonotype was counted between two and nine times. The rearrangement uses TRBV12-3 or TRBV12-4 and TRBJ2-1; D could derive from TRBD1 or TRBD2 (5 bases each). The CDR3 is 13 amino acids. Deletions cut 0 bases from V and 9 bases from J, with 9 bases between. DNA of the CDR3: TGTGCCAGCAGTTTAGCTGGGACGGCTGAGCAGTTCTTC. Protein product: CASSLAGTAEQFF.

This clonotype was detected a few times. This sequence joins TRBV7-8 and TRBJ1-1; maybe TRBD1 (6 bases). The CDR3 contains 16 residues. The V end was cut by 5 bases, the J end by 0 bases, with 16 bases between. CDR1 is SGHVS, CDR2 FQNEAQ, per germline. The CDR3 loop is CASSALEWGLNTEAFF. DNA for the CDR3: TGTGCCAGCAGCGCACTGGAGTGGGGGCTGAACACTGAAGCTTTCTTT.

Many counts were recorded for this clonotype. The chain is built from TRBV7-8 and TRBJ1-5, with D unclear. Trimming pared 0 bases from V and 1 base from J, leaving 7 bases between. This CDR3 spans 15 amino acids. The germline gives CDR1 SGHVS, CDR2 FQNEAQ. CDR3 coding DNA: TGTGCCAGCAGCTTAGCGCATCACAGCAATCAGCCCCAGCATTTT. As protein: CASSLAHHSNQPQHF.

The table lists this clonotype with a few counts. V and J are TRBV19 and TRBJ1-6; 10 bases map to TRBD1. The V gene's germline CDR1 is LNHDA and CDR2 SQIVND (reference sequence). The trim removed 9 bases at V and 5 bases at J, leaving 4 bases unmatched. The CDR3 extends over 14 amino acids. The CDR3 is CASRTGGDNSPLHF. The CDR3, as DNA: TGTGCCAGCCGGACAGGGGGGGATAATTCACCCCTCCACTTT. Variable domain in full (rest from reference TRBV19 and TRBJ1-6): DGGITQSPKYLFRKEGQNVTLSCEQNLNHDAMYWYRQDPGQGLRLIYYSQIVNDFQKGDIAEGYSVSREKKESFPLTVTSAQKNPTAFYLCASRTGGDNSPLHFGNGTRLTVT.

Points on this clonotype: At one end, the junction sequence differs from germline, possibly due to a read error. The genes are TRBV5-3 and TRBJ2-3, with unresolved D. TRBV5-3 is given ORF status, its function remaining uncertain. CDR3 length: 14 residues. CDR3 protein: CASSWSRLVNTQYF. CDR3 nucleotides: TGTGCCAGCAGCTGGAGCCGGTTGGTGAATACGCAGTATTTT.

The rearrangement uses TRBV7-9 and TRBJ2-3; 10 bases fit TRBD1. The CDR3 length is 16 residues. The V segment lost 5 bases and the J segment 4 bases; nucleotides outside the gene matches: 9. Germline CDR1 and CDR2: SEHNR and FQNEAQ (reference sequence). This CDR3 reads CASSQRGTGVADTQYF. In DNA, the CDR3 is TGTGCCAGCAGCCAAAGAGGGACAGGGGTGGCAGATACGCAGTATTTT.

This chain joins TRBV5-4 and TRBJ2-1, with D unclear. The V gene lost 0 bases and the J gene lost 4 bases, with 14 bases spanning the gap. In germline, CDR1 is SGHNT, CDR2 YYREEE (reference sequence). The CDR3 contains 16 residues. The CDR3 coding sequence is TGTGCCAGCAGCTTGGACCAGCCTTTAGAATACAATGAGCAGTTCTTC. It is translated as CASSLDQPLEYNEQFF.

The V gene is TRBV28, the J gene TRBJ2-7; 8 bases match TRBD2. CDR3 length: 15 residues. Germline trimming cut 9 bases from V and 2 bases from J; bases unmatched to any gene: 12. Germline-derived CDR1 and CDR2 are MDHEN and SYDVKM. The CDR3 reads CASLSGIIRPYEQYF. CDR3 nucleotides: TGTGCCAGTCTTAGCGGGATAATAAGGCCCTACGAGCAGTACTTC.

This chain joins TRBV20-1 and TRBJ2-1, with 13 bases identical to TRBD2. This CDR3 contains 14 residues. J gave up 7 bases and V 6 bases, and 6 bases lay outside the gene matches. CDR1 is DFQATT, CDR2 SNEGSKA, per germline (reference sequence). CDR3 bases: TGCAGTGCGTGGACTAGCGGGAGATCAAATGAGCAGTTCTTC. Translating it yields CSAWTSGRSNEQFF.

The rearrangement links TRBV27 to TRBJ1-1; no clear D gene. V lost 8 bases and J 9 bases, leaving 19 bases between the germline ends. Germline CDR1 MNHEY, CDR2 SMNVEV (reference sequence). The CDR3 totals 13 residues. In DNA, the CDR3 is TGTGCCAGCCGCGGGTCCCCACTTAACCAAGCTTTCTTT. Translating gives CASRGSPLNQAFF.

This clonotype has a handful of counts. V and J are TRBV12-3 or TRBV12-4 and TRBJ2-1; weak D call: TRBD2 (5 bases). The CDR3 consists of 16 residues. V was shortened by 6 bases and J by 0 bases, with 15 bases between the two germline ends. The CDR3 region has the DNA TGTGCCAGCAGCAGAGCGGAAACGAGCTCCTACAATGAGCAGTTCTTC. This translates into CASSRAETSSYNEQFF.

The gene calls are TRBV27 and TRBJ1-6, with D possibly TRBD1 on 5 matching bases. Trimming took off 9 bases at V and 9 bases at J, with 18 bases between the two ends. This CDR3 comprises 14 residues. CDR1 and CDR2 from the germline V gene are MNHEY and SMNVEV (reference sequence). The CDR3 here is CASRWAGGSSPLHF. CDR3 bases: TGTGCCAGTCGTTGGGCCGGGGGATCTTCACCCCTCCACTTT.

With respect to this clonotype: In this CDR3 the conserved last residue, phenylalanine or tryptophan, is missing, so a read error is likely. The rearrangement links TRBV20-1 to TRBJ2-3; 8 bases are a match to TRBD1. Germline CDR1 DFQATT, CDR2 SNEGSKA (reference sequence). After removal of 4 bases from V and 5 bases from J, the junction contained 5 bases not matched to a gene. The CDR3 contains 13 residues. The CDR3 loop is CSANQGAVDTQYL. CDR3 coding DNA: TGCAGTGCTAACCAGGGGGCTGTAGATACGCAGTATTTG.

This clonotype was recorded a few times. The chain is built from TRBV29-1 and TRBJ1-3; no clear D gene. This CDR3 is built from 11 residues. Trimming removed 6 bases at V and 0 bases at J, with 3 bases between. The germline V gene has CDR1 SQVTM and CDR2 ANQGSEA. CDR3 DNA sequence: TGCAGCGTGCCCTCTGGAAACACCATATATTTT. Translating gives CSVPSGNTIYF. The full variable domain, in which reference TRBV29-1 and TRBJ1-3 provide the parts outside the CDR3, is SAVISQKPSRDICQRGTSLTIQCQVDSQVTMMFWYRQQPGQSLTLIATANQGSEATYESGFVIDKFPISRPNLTFSTLTVSNMSPEDSSIYLCSVPSGNTIYFGEGSWLTVV.

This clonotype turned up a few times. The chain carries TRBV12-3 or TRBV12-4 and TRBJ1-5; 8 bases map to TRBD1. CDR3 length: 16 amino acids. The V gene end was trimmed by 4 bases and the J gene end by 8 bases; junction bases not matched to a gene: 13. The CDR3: CASSSIDRGSSEPQHF. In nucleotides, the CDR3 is TGTGCCAGCAGTTCCATCGACAGGGGAAGTTCGGAGCCCCAGCATTTT.